Only a few counts were recorded for the clone carrying this T cell receptor beta chain. This entry is derived from a study of cytomegalovirus exposure and HLA in healthy donors. This CDR3 comprises 18 residues. Per germline, CDR1 MDHEN and CDR2 SYDVKM. Trimming removed 5 bases at V and 4 bases at J, with 24 bases between. In the PCR, 60 Vbeta and 13 Jbeta primers were used. Some clones are missing from TCRdb's copy, which holds only in-frame ones; the method was immunoSEQ multiplex PCR. The sample holds some 190,000 clones, roughly four fifths seen once. The specimen sequenced was PBMCs. This TCR was recovered from a man younger than 30 in good health and CMV-seronegative. The V and J genes are TRBV28 and TRBJ2-1; tentative D call: TRBD2 (5 bases). The CDR3 here is CASSRDYPREFGYNEQFF. CDR3 bases: TGTGCCAGCAGTCGGGATTACCCGAGGGAGTTCGGATACAATGAGCAGTTCTTC.